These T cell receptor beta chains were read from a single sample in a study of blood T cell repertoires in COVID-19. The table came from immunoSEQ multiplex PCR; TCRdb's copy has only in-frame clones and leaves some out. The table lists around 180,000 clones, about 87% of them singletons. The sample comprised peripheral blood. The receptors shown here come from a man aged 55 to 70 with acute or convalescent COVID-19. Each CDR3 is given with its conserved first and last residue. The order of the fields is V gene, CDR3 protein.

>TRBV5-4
CASSPTPGNSGNTIYF
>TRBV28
CASRRRDTPVYNSPLHF
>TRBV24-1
CATSDPGLAGNTGELFF
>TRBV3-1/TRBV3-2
CASSQGGGDTEAFF
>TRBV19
CASSIVSGGAGDTQYF
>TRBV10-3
CAISLGTSETYEQYF
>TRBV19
CASTPEVAGGSNQPQHF
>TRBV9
CASSVGNSGRSEQFF
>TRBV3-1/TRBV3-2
CASSHLGLAGRETQYF
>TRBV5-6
CASSGGPRGANEKLFF
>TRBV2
CASSGDRGVTPLHF
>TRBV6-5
CASSWGQGTSGNTIYF
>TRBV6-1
CASSEAFRDYGYTF
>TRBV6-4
CASSNLAGGPTDTQYF
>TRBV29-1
CSVSPKQRTRGPDTQYF
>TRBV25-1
CASSVRTGGQDIQYF
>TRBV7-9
CASSPLLRDRGLRETQYF
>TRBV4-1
CASSQVPGGAQPQHF
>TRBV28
CASRPTGFSNQPQHF
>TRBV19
CASSSAGYNEQFF